Described below is a single T cell receptor beta chain sequence and its context. The CDR3 runs to 16 residues. The germline V and J ends were trimmed by 5 bases and 4 bases, with 17 bases remaining between them. Germline values: CDR1 MDHEN, CDR2 SYDVKM. The source of the sample is a study of blood T cell repertoires in COVID-19. As for the study in general: The United States, Italy and Spain supplied acute and convalescent COVID-19 samples.

Original analysis: Counts of nucleated cells, estimated from reference gene primer amplification, were obtained. Here immunoSEQ multiplex PCR was the method, and the copy in TCRdb shows in-frame clones only, minus some. The DNA gave D and trimming, while V, J and clone size come from that table. The sample carries over 15,000 clones, roughly 85% recorded once. J is TRBJ2-2 and V is TRBV28, with D perhaps matching TRBD2 (6 bases). The sample taken for sequencing was peripheral blood. This receptor was taken from an elderly man with acute or convalescent COVID-19. CDR3 sequence reads: CASSNRAGGGTGELFF. CDR3 nucleotides: TGTGCCAGCAGTAACCGCGCCGGGGGAGGCACCGGGGAGCTGTTTTTT.